The T cell receptor (beta chain) described here comes from a study of T-cell memory formation after mild COVID-19. Each CDR3 protein gets one entry after TCRdb re-called the 5' RACE reads with MiXCR. The data contain fewer than 550,000 distinct CDR3 sequences, 20% of them seen just once; the ten biggest clones take up about 8.8%. There are a few counts of this clonotype. Germline V CDR1 and CDR2: SGHVS, FQNEAQ. The CDR3 is made up of 16 amino acids. The V and J ends lost 4 bases and 4 bases, in that order; junction bases with no gene match: 4. The sequenced sample was PBMCs or a T cell subset sorted from them (not recorded which). This TCR was sampled from an adult woman who had mild COVID-19 (a few samples of this study predate the infection). Cell type and time point are not known. This chain links TRBV7-8 with TRBJ2-3; 14 bases fit TRBD2. The DNA for the CDR3 is TGTGCCAGCAGCTGGGGACTAGCGGGAGAAGCAGATACGCAGTATTTT. This encodes CASSWGLAGEADTQYF.